The rows below give T cell receptor beta chains drawn from one sample of a study of blood T cell repertoires in COVID-19. Sequencing was performed with immunoSEQ multiplex PCR; in TCRdb, only in-frame clones are kept and a portion is missing. The data hold 130,000 to 150,000 clones, with around 84% observed a single time. The source material was peripheral blood. The receptors here all came from a human donor with acute or convalescent COVID-19. The donor label of this sample is uncertain. Each CDR3 is given with its conserved first and last residue.

14	TRBV6-5	CASLDRPFNEKLFF
14	TRBV5-6	CASSRSPGAETQYF
12	TRBV30	CAWSYRGGGYTF
14	TRBV2	CASKWLTNTGELFF
21	TRBV19	CASSIDLGTSGGPLSYNEQFF
17	TRBV24-1	CATSDLPGQGKYNEQFF
21	TRBV10-3	CAISESNPGLAGISRYNEQFF
17	TRBV3-1/TRBV3-2	CASSQHGTSGYQETQYF
13	TRBV6-1	CASSEPQQDPDTF
15	TRBV3-1/TRBV3-2	CASSQVLGSQETQYF
17	TRBV7-2	CASSLWAGGAGNTEAFF
15	TRBV5-8	CASSLGQKGVNIQYF
15	TRBV2	CASNFGGGPYNEQFF
14	TRBV6-6	CASSRTPNTGELFF
14	TRBV19	CASSIRARLEGYTF
15	TRBV5-4	CASRPNRGLNYGYTF
14	TRBV6-5	CASSWLAGGNEQFF
18	TRBV24-1	CATSDSGTGVAGANVLTF
16	TRBV5-6	CASSVVTSGYQETQYF
15	TRBV30	CAWSVGTDSNQPQHF
15	TRBV6-2/TRBV6-3	CASSPGTSTYQPQHF
17	TRBV5-6	CASSLVSGANYNSPLHF
13	TRBV4-2	CASYLGGDTEAFF
13	TRBV6-2/TRBV6-3	CASSYKGSYEQYF
15	TRBV9	CASSQGGQGSETQYF
15	TRBV3-1/TRBV3-2	CASSQGLFSSYEQYF
13	TRBV28	CASTQGGYNEQFF
13	TRBV6-6	CASTRRDQETQYF
17	TRBV5-3	CARSSTGTGFEGVEAFF
13	TRBV21-1	CPQVGTGGQPQHF
13	TRBV6-5	CATFYGSNQPQHF
13	TRBV18	CASSPQNNEKLFF